This T cell receptor beta chain was sequenced in a study of OX40 agonist ivuxolimab in advanced cancers. Background on the study: Patients were given ivuxolimab, an antibody that agonizes OX40 (CD134). Broader study findings: Within 6 weeks, CD4+ and CD8+ blood T cells expanded clonally at 0.1 to 3.0 mg/kg. Nonresponders included some who also had low normalized T-cell clonal expansion.

In this sample, this clone turned up once. Its matching antigen is unknown. Germline values: CDR1 SGHTA, CDR2 FQGNSA. V lost 1 base and J lost 2, with 11 bases in between. The CDR3 totals 15 residues. The data were produced by immunoSEQ multiplex PCR, yet TCRdb's version contains in-frame clones alone and is incomplete. Of 60,000 to 80,000 clones in the sample, 80% to 85% were seen once. The chain is built from TRBV7-2 and TRBJ2-5; no clear D gene. The sequence was obtained from an adult with an advanced solid tumor such as melanoma, head and neck, liver or kidney cancer. Sequenced material: CD4+ or CD8+ T cells sorted from blood, taken in a trial of the OX40 agonist ivuxolimab. CDR3 region: CASSLGGWGQETQYF. In DNA form, the CDR3 reads TGTGCCAGCAGCTTAGGAGGCTGGGGACAAGAGACCCAGTACTTC.